The rows below give T cell receptor beta chains drawn from one sample of a study of precursors of human CD4 cytotoxic T cells. TCRdb redid the calling of the reads with MiXCR, one entry per CDR3 protein. The sample lists approximately 780 distinct CDR3 sequences, roughly a sixth seen once, with approximately 10% in the top ten. Sample: memory CD4+ T cells from blood (PBMCs). These receptors were taken from a human donor in good health. Both conserved end residues are part of each CDR3. D genes are given only for firm matches. A clone size is listed for some rows: how often the clone was seen (once, few, many), or a class if it is expanded.

v_call	d_call	j_call	clone_size	cdr3_aa	cdr3_nt
TRBV7-2	TRBD1	TRBJ1-1	-	CASSTNRGTEAFF	TGTGCCAGCAGCACGAACAGGGGCACTGAAGCTTTCTTT
TRBV7-2	TRBD2	TRBJ2-7	large	CASSLAGGSYEQYF	TGTGCCAGCAGCCTAGCGGGAGGCTCCTACGAGCAGTACTTC
TRBV4-1	TRBD1	TRBJ2-7	-	CASSQVGGPHEQYF	TGCGCCAGCAGCCAAGTAGGGGGCCCCCACGAGCAGTACTTC
TRBV27	-	TRBJ1-2	large	CASRKGEYGYTF	TGTGCCAGCCGTAAAGGGGAATATGGCTACACCTTC
TRBV27	TRBD2	TRBJ2-1	large	CASKASGSNEQFF	TGTGCCAGCAAGGCTAGCGGGAGCAATGAGCAGTTCTTC
TRBV10-3	-	TRBJ1-1	few	CAISKGSGTEAFF	TGTGCCATCAGCAAGGGGTCCGGGACTGAAGCTTTCTTT
TRBV7-2	-	TRBJ2-1	few	CASSQSRLLASYNEQFF	TGTGCCAGCAGCCAAAGTCGGCTTCTAGCGTCCTACAATGAGCAGTTCTTC
TRBV5-5	TRBD1	TRBJ1-2	few	CASSLDPGQGTGYTF	TGTGCCAGCAGCTTGGACCCGGGACAGGGGACTGGCTACACCTTC
TRBV6-6	TRBD1	TRBJ1-1	large	CASSLPGGGEAFF	TGTGCCAGCAGTCTTCCAGGGGGGGGTGAAGCTTTCTTT
TRBV6-2/TRBV6-3	-	TRBJ2-5	few	CASSYSKEKGRGEETQYF	TGTGCCAGCAGTTACTCGAAAGAAAAAGGGAGAGGAGAGGAGACCCAGTACTTC
TRBV6-6	TRBD1	TRBJ1-2	-	CASSPQGEDGYTF	TGTGCCAGCAGTCCCCAGGGGGAAGATGGCTACACCTTC
TRBV7-9	-	TRBJ2-7	few	CAGGRGYGEQYF	TGTGCCGGCGGTCGGGGTTACGGCGAGCAGTACTTC
TRBV15	TRBD1	TRBJ1-6	few	CATNDRVNSPLHF	TGTGCCACGAACGACAGGGTGAATTCACCCCTCCACTTT
TRBV3-1	-	TRBJ1-2	-	CASTQGTVNYGYTF	TGTGCCAGCACCCAGGGGACCGTCAACTATGGCTACACCTTC
TRBV3-1	TRBD2	TRBJ2-1	-	CASSPGLAGVYNEQFF	TGTGCCAGCAGCCCCGGACTAGCGGGGGTCTACAATGAGCAGTTCTTC
TRBV20-1	-	TRBJ2-3	large	CSASRAPSGTDTQYF	TGCAGTGCTAGTAGGGCACCTAGCGGCACAGATACGCAGTATTTT
TRBV7-2	-	TRBJ2-1	-	CASSLYNKEQFF	TGTGCCAGCAGCCTCTATAACAAGGAGCAGTTCTTC
TRBV9	-	TRBJ1-1	large	CASSPRGGAGREAFF	TGTGCCAGCAGCCCCCGAGGGGGGGCAGGACGCGAAGCTTTCTTT
TRBV12-3/TRBV12-4	-	TRBJ2-5	few	CASSSAGLQQETQYF	TGTGCCAGCAGTTCGGCCGGGCTACAACAAGAGACCCAGTACTTC
TRBV4-1	-	TRBJ2-3	large	CASSQDRASRSADTQYF	TGCGCCAGCAGCCAAGATAGGGCTAGCCGGAGCGCAGATACGCAGTATTTT
TRBV6-5	-	TRBJ1-4	large	CASSRTVYNEKLFF	TGTGCCAGCAGCCGGACAGTTTACAATGAAAAACTGTTTTTT
TRBV28	-	TRBJ2-5	-	CASSWGHQETQYF	TGTGCCAGCAGTTGGGGTCACCAAGAGACCCAGTACTTC
TRBV5-1	TRBD2	TRBJ2-7	-	CASSPTSGGNYEQYF	TGCGCCAGCAGCCCTACTAGCGGGGGGAACTACGAGCAGTACTTC
TRBV6-7	-	TRBJ2-7	large	CASSYCRERYEQYF	TGTGCCAGCAGTTACTGTCGGGAGCGGTACGAGCAGTACTTC
TRBV25-1	-	TRBJ1-2	large	CASSDFYGNYGYTF	TGTGCCAGCAGTGACTTTTACGGGAACTATGGCTACACCTTC
TRBV20-1	-	TRBJ1-5	-	CSAPFSGGGKAQHF	TGCAGTGCCCCCTTCTCGGGGGGTGGGAAAGCCCAGCATTTT
TRBV5-1	-	TRBJ2-5	few	CASSLASAPGETQYF	TGCGCCAGCAGCTTGGCTAGCGCGCCGGGGGAGACCCAGTACTTC
TRBV19	-	TRBJ2-2	few	CASSSWGRADTGELFF	TGTGCCAGTAGTAGTTGGGGCAGGGCGGACACCGGGGAGCTGTTTTTT
TRBV4-3	TRBD1	TRBJ1-2	large	CASSPDRAYGYTF	TGCGCCAGCAGCCCGGACAGGGCCTATGGCTACACCTTC
TRBV29-1	TRBD2	TRBJ2-7	large	CSVRGTSIYEQYF	TGCAGCGTTCGGGGGACTAGTATTTACGAGCAGTACTTC
TRBV6-6	-	TRBJ1-1	large	CASTVSQNTEAFF	TGTGCCAGCACCGTATCCCAGAACACTGAAGCTTTCTTT
TRBV5-1	-	TRBJ1-4	-	CASNPGTQPTNEKLFF	TGCGCCAGCAACCCTGGGACCCAACCAACTAATGAAAAACTGTTTTTT
TRBV11-2	-	TRBJ2-6	-	CASSPLRTRGASSGANVLTF	TGTGCCAGCAGCCCCCTCCGGACACGCGGGGCCAGCTCTGGGGCCAACGTCCTGACTTTC
TRBV4-3	TRBD1	TRBJ1-2	large	CASSHLGQGNYGYTF	TGCGCCAGCAGCCATCTCGGACAGGGGAACTATGGCTACACCTTC